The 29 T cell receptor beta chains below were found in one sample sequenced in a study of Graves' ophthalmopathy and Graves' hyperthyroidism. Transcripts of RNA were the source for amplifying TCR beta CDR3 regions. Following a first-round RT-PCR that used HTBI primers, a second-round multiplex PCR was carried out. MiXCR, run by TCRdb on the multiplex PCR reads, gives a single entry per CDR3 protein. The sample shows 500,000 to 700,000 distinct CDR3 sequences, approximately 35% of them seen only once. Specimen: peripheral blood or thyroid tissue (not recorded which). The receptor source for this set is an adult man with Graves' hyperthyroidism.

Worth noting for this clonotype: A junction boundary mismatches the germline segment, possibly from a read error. The CDR3 loop reads CASSPRGASWGRLAGTLSYEEYF. Here the CDR3 DNA reads TGTGCCAGCAGCCCCCGTGGCGCTAGTTGGGGTCGACTAGCGGGAACACTATCCTACGAGGAGTACTTC. The chain carries TRBV7-2 and TRBJ2-7; TRBD2 matches 11 bases. CDR3 length equals 23 residues. Germline values: CDR1 SGHTA, CDR2 FQGNSA.

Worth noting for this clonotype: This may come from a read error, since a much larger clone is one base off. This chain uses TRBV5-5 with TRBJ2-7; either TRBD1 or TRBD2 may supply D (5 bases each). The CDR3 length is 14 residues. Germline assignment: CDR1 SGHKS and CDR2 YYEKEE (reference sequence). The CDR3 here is CASSLGSVMGEQCF. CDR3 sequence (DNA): TGTGCCAGCAGCTTGGGATCGGTCATGGGGGAGCAGTGCTTC.

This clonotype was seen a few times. The DNA of the CDR3 is TGTGCCAGCAGCTTGGAAAGAGGGTCCGTGTTTCATGCTGGCTACACCTTC. Its protein is CASSLERGSVFHAGYTF. The chain has TRBV5-8 and TRBJ1-2; D gene uncertain. The CDR3 consists of 17 residues. CDR1 and CDR2 from the germline V gene are SGHTS and YDEGEE. V lost 0 bases and J lost 7, with 22 bases in between.

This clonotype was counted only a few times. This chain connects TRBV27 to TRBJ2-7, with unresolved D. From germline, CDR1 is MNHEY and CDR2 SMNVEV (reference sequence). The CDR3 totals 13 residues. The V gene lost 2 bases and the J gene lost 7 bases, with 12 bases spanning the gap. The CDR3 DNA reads TGTGCCAGCAGTTTACGGCAGGCCGGAGAGCAGTACTTC. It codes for CASSLRQAGEQYF.

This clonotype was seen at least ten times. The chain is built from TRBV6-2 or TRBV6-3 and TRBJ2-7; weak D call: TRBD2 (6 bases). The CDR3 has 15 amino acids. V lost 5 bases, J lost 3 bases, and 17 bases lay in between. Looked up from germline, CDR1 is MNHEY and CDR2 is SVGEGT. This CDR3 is CASSHESGTYYEQYF. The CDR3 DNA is TGTGCCAGCAGTCACGAATCCGGGACTTACTACGAGCAGTACTTC.

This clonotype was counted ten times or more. The CDR3, as DNA: TGCAGCGTCTCCTCCGGGGGGATAAACTACGAGCAGTACTTC. Amino acid sequence: CSVSSGGINYEQYF. This chain joins TRBV29-1 and TRBJ2-7; 7 bases agree with TRBD2. Germline assignment: CDR1 SQVTM and CDR2 ANQGSEA. The CDR3 contains 14 residues. Trimming removed 6 bases from V and 3 bases from J; junction bases left unmatched: 11.

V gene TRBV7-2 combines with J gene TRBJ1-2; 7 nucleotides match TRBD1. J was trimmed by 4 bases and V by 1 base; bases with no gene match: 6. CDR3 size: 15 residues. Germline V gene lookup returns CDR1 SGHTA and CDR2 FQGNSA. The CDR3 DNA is TGTGCCAGCAGCTTAGACAGGGGAGGTATCTATGGCTACACCTTC. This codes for CASSLDRGGIYGYTF.

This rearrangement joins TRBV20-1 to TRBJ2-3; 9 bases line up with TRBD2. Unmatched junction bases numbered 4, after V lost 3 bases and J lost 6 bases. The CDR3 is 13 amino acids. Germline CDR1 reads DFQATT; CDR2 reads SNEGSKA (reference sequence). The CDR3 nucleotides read TGCAGTGCTAGGGAGACTAGCGGTGATACGCAGTATTTT. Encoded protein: CSARETSGDTQYF.

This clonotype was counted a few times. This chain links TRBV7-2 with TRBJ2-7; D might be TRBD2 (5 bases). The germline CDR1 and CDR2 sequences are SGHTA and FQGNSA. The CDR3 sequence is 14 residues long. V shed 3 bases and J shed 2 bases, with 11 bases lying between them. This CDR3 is CASSLEVLTYEQYF. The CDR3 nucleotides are TGTGCCAGCAGCTTGGAGGTCCTTACCTACGAGCAGTACTTC.

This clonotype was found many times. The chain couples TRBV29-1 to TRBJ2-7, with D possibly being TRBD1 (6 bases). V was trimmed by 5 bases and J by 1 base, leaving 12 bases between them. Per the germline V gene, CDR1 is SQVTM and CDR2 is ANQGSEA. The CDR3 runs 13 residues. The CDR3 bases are TGCAGCGTTATAGGGGGAGCGTCCTACGAGCAGTACTTC. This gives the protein CSVIGGASYEQYF.

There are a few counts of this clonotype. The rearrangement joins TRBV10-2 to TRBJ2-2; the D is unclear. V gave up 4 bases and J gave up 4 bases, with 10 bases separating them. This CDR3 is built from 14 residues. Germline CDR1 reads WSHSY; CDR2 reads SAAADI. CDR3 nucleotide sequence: TGCGCCAGCAGTGCCCTCGCGAGCACCGGGGAGCTGTTTTTT. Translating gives CASSALASTGELFF.

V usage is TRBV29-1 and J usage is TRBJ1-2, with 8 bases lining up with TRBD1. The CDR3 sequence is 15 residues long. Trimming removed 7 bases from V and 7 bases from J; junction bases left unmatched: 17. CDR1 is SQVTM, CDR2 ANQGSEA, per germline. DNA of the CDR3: TGCAGCGCGGCAACCCTCCGATCAGGGGGCTTTGGCTACACCTTC. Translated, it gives CSAATLRSGGFGYTF.

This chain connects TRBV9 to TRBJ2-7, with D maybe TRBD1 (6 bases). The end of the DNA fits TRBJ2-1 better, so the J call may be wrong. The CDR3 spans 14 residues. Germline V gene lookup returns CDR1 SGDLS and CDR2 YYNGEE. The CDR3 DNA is TGTGCCAGCAGCGTAGCCTGGGACACCAATGAGCAGTTCTTC. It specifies CASSVAWDTNEQFF.

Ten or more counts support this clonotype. The CDR3 region is CSVATGIQETQYF. CDR3 DNA sequence: TGCAGCGTTGCGACAGGGATTCAAGAGACCCAGTACTTC. The chain combines TRBV29-1 with TRBJ2-5; TRBD1 aligns across 7 bases. Germline trimming cut 4 bases from V and 2 bases from J; bases unmatched to any gene: 4. CDR3 length: 13 residues. Germline lookup yields CDR1 SQVTM and CDR2 ANQGSEA.

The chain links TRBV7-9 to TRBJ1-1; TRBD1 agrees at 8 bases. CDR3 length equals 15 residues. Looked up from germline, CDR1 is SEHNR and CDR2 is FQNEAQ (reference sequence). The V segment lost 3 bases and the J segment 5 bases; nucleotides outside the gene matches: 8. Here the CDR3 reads CASSFDGQGLTEAFF. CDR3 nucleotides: TGTGCCAGCAGCTTCGATGGACAGGGATTGACTGAAGCTTTCTTT.

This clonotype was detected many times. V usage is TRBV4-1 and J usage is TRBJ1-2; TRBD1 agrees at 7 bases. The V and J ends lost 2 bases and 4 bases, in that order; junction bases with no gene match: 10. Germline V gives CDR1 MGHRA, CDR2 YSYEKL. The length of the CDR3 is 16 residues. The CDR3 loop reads CASSQPTDRLSYGYTF. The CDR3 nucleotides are TGCGCCAGCAGCCAACCGACGGACAGGCTAAGCTATGGCTACACCTTC.

This CDR3 reads CASSPSTGANVLTF. The CDR3 nucleotides are TGTGCCAGCAGCCCTTCGACTGGGGCCAACGTCCTGACTTTC. V gene TRBV7-2 combines with J gene TRBJ2-6; D uncertain. Germline CDR1 reads SGHTA; CDR2 reads FQGNSA. There are 14 residues in the CDR3. Trimming stripped 5 bases from V and 2 bases from J, with 7 bases between.

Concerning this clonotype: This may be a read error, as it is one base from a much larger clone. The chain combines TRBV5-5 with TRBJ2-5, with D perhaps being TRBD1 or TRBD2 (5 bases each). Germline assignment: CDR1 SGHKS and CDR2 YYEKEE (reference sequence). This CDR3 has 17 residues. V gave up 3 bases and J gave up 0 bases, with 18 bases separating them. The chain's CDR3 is CASSSFRDGEYQETQYF. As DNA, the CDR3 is TGTGCCAGCAGCTCCTTCCGGGACGGGGAGTACCAAGAGACCCAGTACTTC.

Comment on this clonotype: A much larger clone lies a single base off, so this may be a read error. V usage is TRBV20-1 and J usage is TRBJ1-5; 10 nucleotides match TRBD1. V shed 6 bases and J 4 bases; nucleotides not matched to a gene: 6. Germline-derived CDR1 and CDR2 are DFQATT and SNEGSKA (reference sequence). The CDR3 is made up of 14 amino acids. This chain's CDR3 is CSAKTGGTNQPQHF. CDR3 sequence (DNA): TGCAGTGCCAAGACAGGGGGCACTAATCAGCCCCAGCATTTT.

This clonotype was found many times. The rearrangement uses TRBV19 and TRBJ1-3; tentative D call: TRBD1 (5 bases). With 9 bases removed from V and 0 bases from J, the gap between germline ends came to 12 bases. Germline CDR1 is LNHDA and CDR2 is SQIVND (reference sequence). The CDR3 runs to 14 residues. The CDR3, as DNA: TGTGCCAGCCGGGACGGAGGCTCTGGAAACACCATATATTTT. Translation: CASRDGGSGNTIYF.

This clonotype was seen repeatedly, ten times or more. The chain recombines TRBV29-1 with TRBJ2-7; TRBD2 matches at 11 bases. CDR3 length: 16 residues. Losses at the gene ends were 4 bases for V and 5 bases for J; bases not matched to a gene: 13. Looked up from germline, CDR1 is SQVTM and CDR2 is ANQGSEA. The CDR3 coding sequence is TGCAGCGTTGGGTTCGCGACTAGCGGGGCCAGGGACGAGCAGTACTTC. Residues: CSVGFATSGARDEQYF.

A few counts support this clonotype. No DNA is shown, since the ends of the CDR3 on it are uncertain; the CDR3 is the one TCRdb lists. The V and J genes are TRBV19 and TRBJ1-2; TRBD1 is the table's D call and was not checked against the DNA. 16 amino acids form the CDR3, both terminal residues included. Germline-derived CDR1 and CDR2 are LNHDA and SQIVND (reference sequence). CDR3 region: CASSILADRPAMGYTF.

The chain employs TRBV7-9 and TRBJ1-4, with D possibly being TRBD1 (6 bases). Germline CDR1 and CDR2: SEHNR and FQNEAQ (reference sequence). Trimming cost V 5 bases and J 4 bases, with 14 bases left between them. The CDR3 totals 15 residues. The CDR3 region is CASSHKGQFNEKLFF. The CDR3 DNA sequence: TGTGCCAGCAGCCATAAAGGACAGTTTAATGAAAAACTGTTTTTT.

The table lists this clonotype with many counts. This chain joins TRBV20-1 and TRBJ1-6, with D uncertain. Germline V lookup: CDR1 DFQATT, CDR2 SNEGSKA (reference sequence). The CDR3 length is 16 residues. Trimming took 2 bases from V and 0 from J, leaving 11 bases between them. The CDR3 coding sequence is TGCAGTGCTAGATTCTTAGGGAGCTCCTATAATTCACCCCTCCACTTT. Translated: CSARFLGSSYNSPLHF.

CDR3 DNA sequence: TGTGCCAGCAGAATGGGACAGGTTTCCCCTGAAGCTTTCTTT. The encoded protein is CASRMGQVSPEAFF. The chain links TRBV6-1 to TRBJ1-1; 8 bases are a match to TRBD1. The V gene's germline CDR1 is MNHNS and CDR2 SASEGT. The CDR3 has 14 amino acids. J lost 6 bases, V lost 6 bases, and 9 bases had no gene match.

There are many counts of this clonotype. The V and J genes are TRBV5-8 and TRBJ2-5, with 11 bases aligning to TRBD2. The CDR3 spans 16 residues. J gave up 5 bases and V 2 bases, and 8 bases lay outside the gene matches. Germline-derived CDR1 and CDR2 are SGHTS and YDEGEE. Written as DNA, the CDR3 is TGTGCCAGCAGCTTACCGGGACTAGCGGCAAGGGAGACCCAGTACTTC. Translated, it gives CASSLPGLAARETQYF.

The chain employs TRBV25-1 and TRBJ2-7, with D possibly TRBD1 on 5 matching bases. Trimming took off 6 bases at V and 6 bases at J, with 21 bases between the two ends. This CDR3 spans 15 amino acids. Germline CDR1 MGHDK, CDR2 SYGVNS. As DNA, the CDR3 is TGTGCCAGCAGCGCCGCCCCTGGGGCAGGGATCGAGCAGTACTTC. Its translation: CASSAAPGAGIEQYF.

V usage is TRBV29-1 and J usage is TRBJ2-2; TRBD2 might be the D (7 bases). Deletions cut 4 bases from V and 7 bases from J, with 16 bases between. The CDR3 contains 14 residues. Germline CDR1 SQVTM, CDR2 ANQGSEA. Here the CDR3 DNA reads TGCAGCGTTGTGGGGGGGGGGGCCGGCGGGGAGCTGTTTTTT. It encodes CSVVGGGAGGELFF.

The CDR3 DNA follows: TGCAGCGTTGACGCTAGCGGGGGGGGCTCCTACGAGCAGTACTTC. This gives the protein CSVDASGGGSYEQYF. The V and J genes are TRBV29-1 and TRBJ2-7, with 12 nucleotides matching TRBD2. The CDR3 is 15 residues long. V dropped 3 bases and J dropped 0; count of bases not matched to a gene: 3. Germline CDR1 reads SQVTM; CDR2 reads ANQGSEA.